This TCR beta chain was sequenced in a study of T cell repertoires in cytomegalovirus infection. Study in general: Both CMV infection and a matching HLA type were indicated by public TCR beta signatures. Whole-study findings and limits: Across the ex vivo response, the dominant clonotypes were HLA-C-restricted CMV-specific TCR beta clonotypes. Using cumulative public TCR beta family frequency, the authors identified those who carried CMV together with the relevant HLA.

Trimming took off 1 base at V and 2 bases at J, with 9 bases between the two ends. This CDR3 spans 15 amino acids. Germline assignment: CDR1 SGHVS and CDR2 FQNEAQ. This clonotype has a handful of counts. Its target is not known. TCRdb called the reads again in MiXCR, with one record for every CDR3 protein. The repertoire has approximately 500,000 distinct CDR3 sequences, 26% of them found once; the top ten carry about 13%. The sequenced sample consisted of PBMCs. The chain uses TRBV7-8 and TRBJ2-1; weak D call: TRBD2 (5 bases). This sequence was found in a human donor in good health (CMV status not recorded). Some clones in this sample may be carry-over from other donors' samples. CDR3 sequence: CASSLGETPYNEQFF. CDR3 coding DNA: TGTGCCAGCAGCTTAGGGGAGACCCCCTACAATGAGCAGTTCTTC. Supplemented by reference TRBV7-8 and TRBJ2-1, the full variable domain reads GAGVSQSPRYKVAKRGQDVALRCDPISGHVSLFWYQQALGQGPEFLTYFQNEAQLDKSGLPSDRFFAERPEGSVSTLKIQRTQQEDSAVYLCASSLGETPYNEQFFGPGTRLTVL.